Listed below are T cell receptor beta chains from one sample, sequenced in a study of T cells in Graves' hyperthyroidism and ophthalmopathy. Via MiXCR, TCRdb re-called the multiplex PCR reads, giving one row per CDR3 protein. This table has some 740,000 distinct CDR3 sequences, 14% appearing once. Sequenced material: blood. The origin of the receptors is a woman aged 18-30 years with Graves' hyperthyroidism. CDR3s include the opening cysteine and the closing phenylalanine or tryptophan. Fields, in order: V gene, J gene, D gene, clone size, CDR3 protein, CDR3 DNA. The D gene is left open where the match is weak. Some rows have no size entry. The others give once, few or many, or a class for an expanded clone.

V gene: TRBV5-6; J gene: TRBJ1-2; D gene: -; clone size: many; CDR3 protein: CANSSGHLFGYTF; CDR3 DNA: TGTGCCAACAGCTCGGGACACCTCTTTGGCTACACCTTC
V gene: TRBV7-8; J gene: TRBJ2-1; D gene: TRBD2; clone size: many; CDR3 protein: CASSPSGGGLYNEQFF; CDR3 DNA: TGTGCCAGCAGCCCCAGTGGCGGGGGACTGTACAATGAGCAGTTCTTC
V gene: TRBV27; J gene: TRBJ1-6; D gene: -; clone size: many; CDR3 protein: CASSYKVFNSPLHF; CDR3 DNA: TGTGCCAGCAGTTATAAAGTGTTTAATTCACCCCTCCACTTT
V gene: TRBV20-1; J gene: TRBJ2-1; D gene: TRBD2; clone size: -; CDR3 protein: CSARPPLAGLDNEQFF; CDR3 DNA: TGCAGTGCTAGACCCCCACTAGCGGGACTGGACAATGAGCAGTTCTTC
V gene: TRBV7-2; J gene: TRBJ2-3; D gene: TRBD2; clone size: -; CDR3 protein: CASSRTSGGALDTQYF; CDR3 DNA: TGTGCCAGCAGCCGGACTAGCGGGGGGGCGTTAGATACGCAGTATTTT
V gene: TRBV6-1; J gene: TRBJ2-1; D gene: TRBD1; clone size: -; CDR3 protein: CASRTGTGWYNEQFF; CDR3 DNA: TGTGCCAGCAGGACGGGGACAGGGTGGTACAATGAGCAGTTCTTC
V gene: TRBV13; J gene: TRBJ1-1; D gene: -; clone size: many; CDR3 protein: CASSVLGFEAFF; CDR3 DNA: TGTGCCAGCAGCGTACTGGGCTTTGAAGCTTTCTTT
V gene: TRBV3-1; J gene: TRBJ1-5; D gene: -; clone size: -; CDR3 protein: CASSQEIGGGQPQHF; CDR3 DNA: TGTGCCAGCAGCCAAGAAATCGGGGGGGGGCAGCCCCAGCATTTT
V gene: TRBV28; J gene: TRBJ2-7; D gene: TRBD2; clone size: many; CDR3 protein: CASSSERDRSYEQYF; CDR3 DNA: TGTGCCAGCAGTTCTGAGCGGGACCGTTCCTACGAGCAGTACTTC
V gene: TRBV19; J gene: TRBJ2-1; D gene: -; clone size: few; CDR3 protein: CASSITGTRKQFF; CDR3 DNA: TGTGCCAGTAGTATAACAGGTACTCGAAAGCAGTTCTTC
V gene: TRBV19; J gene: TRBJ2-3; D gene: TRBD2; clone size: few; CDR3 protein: CASRLAGASTDTQYF; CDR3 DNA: TGTGCCAGTAGACTAGCGGGGGCTAGCACAGATACGCAGTATTTT
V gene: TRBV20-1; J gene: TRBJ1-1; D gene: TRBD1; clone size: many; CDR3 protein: CSARDTGTATEAFF; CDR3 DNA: TGCAGTGCTAGAGATACCGGGACAGCGACTGAAGCTTTCTTT
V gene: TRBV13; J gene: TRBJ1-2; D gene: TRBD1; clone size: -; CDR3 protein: CASGLDRVNGYTF; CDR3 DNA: TGTGCCAGCGGCTTAGACAGGGTGAATGGCTACACCTTC
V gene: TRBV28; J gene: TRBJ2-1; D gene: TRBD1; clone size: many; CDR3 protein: CASSVGDRGFMNEQFF; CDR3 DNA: TGTGCCAGCAGTGTTGGGGACAGGGGGTTTATGAATGAGCAGTTCTTC
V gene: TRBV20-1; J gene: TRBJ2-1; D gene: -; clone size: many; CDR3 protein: CSAPQGDYNEQFF; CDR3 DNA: TGCAGTGCTCCCCAGGGAGATTACAATGAGCAGTTCTTC
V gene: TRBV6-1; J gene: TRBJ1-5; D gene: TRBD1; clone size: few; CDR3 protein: CASRWTGGNQPQHF; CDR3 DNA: TGTGCCAGCAGGTGGACAGGGGGCAATCAGCCCCAGCATTTT
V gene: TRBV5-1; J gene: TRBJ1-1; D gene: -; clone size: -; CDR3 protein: CASSLEQSRPNTEAFF; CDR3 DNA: TGCGCCAGCAGCTTGGAACAGTCACGGCCGAACACTGAAGCTTTCTTT
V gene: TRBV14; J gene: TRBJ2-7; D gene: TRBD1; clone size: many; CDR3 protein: CASSRQDRGGEQYF; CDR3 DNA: TGTGCCAGCAGCCGCCAGGACAGGGGGGGAGAGCAGTACTTC
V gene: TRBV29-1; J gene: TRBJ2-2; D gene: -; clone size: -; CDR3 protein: CSVVRDMTTGELFF; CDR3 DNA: TGCAGCGTTGTAAGGGACATGACCACCGGGGAGCTGTTTTTT
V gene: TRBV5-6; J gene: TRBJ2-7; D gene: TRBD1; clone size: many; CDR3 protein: CASTGQGPYEQYF; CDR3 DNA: TGTGCCAGCACCGGACAGGGGCCCTACGAGCAGTACTTC
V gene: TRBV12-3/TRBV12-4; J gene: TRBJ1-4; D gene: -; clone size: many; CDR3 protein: CASSRQSNEKLFF; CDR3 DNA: TGTGCCAGCAGTCGACAGAGTAATGAAAAACTGTTTTTT
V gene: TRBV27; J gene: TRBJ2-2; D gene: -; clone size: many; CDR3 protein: CASSQTGTPDVFANTGELFF; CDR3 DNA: TGTGCCAGCAGCCAGACCGGGACTCCGGACGTGTTCGCGAACACCGGGGAGCTGTTTTTT
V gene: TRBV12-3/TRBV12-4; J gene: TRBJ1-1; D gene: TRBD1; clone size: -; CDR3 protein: CASSLADRDHTEAFF; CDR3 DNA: TGTGCCAGCAGTTTAGCAGACAGGGATCACACTGAAGCTTTCTTT
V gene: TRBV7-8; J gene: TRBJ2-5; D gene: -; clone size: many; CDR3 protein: CASSARRVRETQYF; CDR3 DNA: TGTGCCAGCAGCGCGCGCAGGGTGAGAGAGACCCAGTACTTC
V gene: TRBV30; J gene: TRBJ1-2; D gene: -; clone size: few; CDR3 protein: CAWSVPGGYTF; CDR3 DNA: TGTGCCTGGAGTGTACCTGGTGGCTACACCTTC
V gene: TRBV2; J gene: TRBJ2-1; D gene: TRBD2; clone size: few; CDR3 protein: CASNGRLAGGAEQFF; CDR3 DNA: TGTGCCAGCAATGGTCGACTAGCGGGAGGGGCTGAGCAGTTCTTC
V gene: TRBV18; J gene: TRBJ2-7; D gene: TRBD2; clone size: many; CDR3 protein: CASRLAGDEQYF; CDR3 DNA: TGTGCCAGCCGATTAGCGGGAGACGAGCAGTACTTC
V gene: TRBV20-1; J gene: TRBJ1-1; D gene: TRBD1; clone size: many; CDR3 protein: CSAPPGQGDAFF; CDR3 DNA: TGCAGTGCTCCTCCGGGACAGGGTGACGCTTTCTTT
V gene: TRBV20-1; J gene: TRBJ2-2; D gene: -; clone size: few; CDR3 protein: CSALNFNKNTGELFF; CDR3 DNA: TGCAGTGCTCTGAACTTCAATAAAAACACCGGGGAGCTGTTTTTT
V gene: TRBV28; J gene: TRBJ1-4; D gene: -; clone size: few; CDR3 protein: CASRQLGATNEKLFF; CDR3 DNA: TGTGCCAGCAGGCAGTTGGGGGCGACTAATGAAAAACTGTTTTTT